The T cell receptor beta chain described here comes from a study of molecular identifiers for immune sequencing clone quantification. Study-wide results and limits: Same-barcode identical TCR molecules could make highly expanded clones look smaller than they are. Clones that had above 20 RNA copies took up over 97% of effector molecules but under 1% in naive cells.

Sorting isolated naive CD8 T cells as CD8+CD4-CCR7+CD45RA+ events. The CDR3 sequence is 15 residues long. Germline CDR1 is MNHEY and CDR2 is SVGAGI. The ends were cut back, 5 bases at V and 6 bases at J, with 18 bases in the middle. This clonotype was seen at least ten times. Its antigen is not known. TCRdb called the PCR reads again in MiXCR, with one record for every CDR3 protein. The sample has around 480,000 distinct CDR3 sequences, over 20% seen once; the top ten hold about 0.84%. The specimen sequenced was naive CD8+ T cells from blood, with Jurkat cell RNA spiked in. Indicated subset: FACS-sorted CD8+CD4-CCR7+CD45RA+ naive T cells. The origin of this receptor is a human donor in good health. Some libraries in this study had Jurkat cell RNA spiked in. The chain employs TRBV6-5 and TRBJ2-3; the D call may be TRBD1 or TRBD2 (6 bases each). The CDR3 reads CASSGGPASYDTQYF. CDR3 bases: TGTGCCAGCAGTGGGGGGCCGGCTAGCTACGATACGCAGTATTTT.